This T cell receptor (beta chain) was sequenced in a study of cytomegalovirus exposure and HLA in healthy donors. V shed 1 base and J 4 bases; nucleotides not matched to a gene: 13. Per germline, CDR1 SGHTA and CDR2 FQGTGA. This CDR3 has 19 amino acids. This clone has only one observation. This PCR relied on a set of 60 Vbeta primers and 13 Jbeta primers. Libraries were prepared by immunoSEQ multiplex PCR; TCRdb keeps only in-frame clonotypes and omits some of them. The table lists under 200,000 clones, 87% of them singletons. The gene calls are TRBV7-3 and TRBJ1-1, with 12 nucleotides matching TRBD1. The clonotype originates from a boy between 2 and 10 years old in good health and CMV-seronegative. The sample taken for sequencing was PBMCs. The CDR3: CASSLNRGQGAGLSTEAFF. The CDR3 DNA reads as TGTGCCAGCAGCTTAAATCGGGGACAGGGGGCCGGTTTAAGCACTGAAGCTTTCTTT.